The present T cell receptor (beta chain) was sequenced within a study of CD8 T cells in ankylosing spondylitis. This clonotype came up a few times. Its antigen is currently unknown. CDR1 and CDR2 from the germline V gene are DFQATT and SNEGSKA (reference sequence). The ends were cut back, 4 bases at V and 2 bases at J, with 17 bases in the middle. There are 15 residues in the CDR3. General study results and limits: A motif of roughly 8 highly homologous TCR beta variants was seen as apparently characteristic of ankylosing spondylitis blood.

TCRdb called the 5' RACE reads again in MiXCR, with one record for every CDR3 protein. This sample has under 450,000 distinct CDR3 sequences, with 15% to 20% found just once. Sequenced: blood, either unsorted or a sorted T cell fraction (not recorded which). The TCR sequence derives from a male donor with ankylosing spondylitis. The chain employs TRBV20-1 and TRBJ1-2; perhaps TRBD1 as D (5 bases). The CDR3 loop is CSAIAGPTFNYGYTF. The CDR3 bases are TGCAGTGCTATCGCGGGGCCGACCTTCAACTATGGCTACACCTTC.